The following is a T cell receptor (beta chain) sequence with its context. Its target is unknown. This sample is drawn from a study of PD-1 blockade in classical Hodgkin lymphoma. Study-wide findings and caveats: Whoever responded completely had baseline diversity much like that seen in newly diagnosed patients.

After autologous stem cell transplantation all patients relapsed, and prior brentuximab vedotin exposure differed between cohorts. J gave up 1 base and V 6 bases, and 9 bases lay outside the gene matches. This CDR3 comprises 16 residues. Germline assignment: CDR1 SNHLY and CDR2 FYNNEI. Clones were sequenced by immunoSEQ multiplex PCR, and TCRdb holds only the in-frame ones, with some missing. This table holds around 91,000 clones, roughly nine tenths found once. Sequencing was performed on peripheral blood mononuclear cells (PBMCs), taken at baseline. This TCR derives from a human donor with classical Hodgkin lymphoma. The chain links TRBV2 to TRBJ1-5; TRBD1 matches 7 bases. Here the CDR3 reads CASRYRGIGSNQPQHF. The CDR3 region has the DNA TGTGCCAGCAGGTACAGGGGAATTGGAAGCAATCAGCCCCAGCATTTT.